The 7 T cell receptor beta chains in this list originate from one sample, sequenced in a study of shared clonotypes between healthy human individuals. Terminally differentiated effector memory CD45RA+ cells were excluded from the naive CD8 cells, which were CD45RO-negative and positively selected for CCR7. TCRdb keeps only in-frame clones here, not all; method: immunoSEQ multiplex PCR. The top ten clones hold 1.5% to 2% of a sample with millions of clones, 85% to 95% of them seen once. The sequenced material came from naive CD8+ T cells from PBMCs. The receptors were sampled from a man aged 18 to 30 in good health. Some clones in this sample may be carry-over from other donors' samples.

This clone appeared once. The chain carries TRBV7-9 and TRBJ2-7; D may be TRBD2 (6 bases). The germline V and J ends were trimmed by 7 bases and 1 base, with 20 bases remaining between them. CDR1 is SEHNR and CDR2 is FQNEAQ in the germline V gene (reference sequence). The CDR3 contains 16 residues. Here the CDR3 reads CASNPPSGPSSYEQYF. In DNA form, the CDR3 reads TGTGCCAGCAACCCTCCGAGCGGGCCCAGTTCCTACGAGCAGTACTTC.

The chain uses TRBV5-1 and TRBJ2-7; the D gene is possibly TRBD2 (5 bases). CDR3 length equals 15 residues. Between the trimmed V and J ends, which lost 0 bases and 6 bases, there was a span of 16 bases. Germline loops: CDR1 SGHRS, CDR2 YFSETQ. The CDR3 nucleotides read TGCGCCAGCAGCTTGGAATCGGACTCACTGCGCGAGCAGTACTTC. As protein: CASSLESDSLREQYF. The full variable domain, rest sourced from reference TRBV5-1 and TRBJ2-7, is KAGVTQTPRYLIKTRGQQVTLSCSPISGHRSVSWYQQTPGQGLQFLFEYFSETQRNKGNFPGRFSGRQFSNSRSEMNVSTLELGDSALYLCASSLESDSLREQYFGPGTRLTVT.

Details on this clone: Other nucleotide sequences from this sample produce the same CDR3. The rearrangement joins TRBV4-1 to TRBJ2-7; either TRBD1 or TRBD2 may supply D (6 bases each). Germline V gives CDR1 MGHRA, CDR2 YSYEKL. This CDR3 spans 16 amino acids. Trimming removed 0 bases at V and 1 base at J, with 13 bases between. The CDR3 coding sequence is TGCGCCAGCAGCCAAGATGGGGGCGGGGATTCCTACGAGCAGTACTTC. Its translation: CASSQDGGGDSYEQYF.

The rearrangement uses TRBV28 and TRBJ2-3, with D unresolved. The CDR3 contains 12 residues. Germline V gives CDR1 MDHEN, CDR2 SYDVKM. V shed 1 base and J shed 3 bases, with 2 bases lying between them. CDR3 loop: CASSLLTDTQYF. The CDR3 nucleotides read TGTGCCAGCAGTTTATTAACAGATACGCAGTATTTT.

The gene calls are TRBV6-1 and TRBJ2-7; TRBD1 matches at 9 bases. Germline CDR1 reads MNHNS; CDR2 reads SASEGT. This CDR3 comprises 15 residues. The V and J ends lost 3 bases and 5 bases, in that order; junction bases with no gene match: 8. This chain's CDR3 is CASSERGQGYHEQYF. The CDR3 bases are TGTGCCAGCAGTGAGAGGGGACAGGGCTACCACGAGCAGTACTTC.

The J gene is TRBJ1-5, the V gene TRBV2, with 7 bases fitting TRBD1. The CDR3 covers 14 residues. Germline V gene lookup returns CDR1 SNHLY and CDR2 FYNNEI. V shed 7 bases, J shed 2 bases, and the junction held 5 bases outside the gene matches. The chain's CDR3 is CASTGGVGNQPQHF. CDR3 bases: TGTGCCAGCACAGGGGGTGTGGGCAATCAGCCCCAGCATTTT.

The chain joins TRBV13 to TRBJ1-2; D remains unclear. The CDR3 is 16 amino acids. Per the germline V gene, CDR1 is PRHDT and CDR2 is FYEKMQ (reference sequence). V was shortened by 0 bases and J by 6 bases, with 17 bases between the two germline ends. The CDR3 loop reads CASSLGSSFTQNGYTF. The CDR3 nucleotides are TGTGCCAGCAGCTTAGGTTCCTCCTTCACCCAAAATGGCTACACCTTC.